The 21 T cell receptor beta chains given below trace back to one sample, sequenced in a study of cytomegalovirus exposure and HLA in healthy donors. PCR used 60 Vbeta primers and 13 Jbeta primers. Some clones are missing from TCRdb's copy, which holds only in-frame ones; the method was immunoSEQ multiplex PCR. The repertoire holds more than 150,000 clones, with more than 80% as singletons. The sequencing sample was made of PBMCs. The origin of the receptors is a woman between 45 and 65 years old in good health and CMV-seropositive.

The chain recombines TRBV5-1 with TRBJ1-6; 8 bases are shared with TRBD1. This CDR3 region has 15 residues. The V segment lost 1 base and the J segment 8 bases; nucleotides outside the gene matches: 5. Germline-derived CDR1 and CDR2 are SGHRS and YFSETQ. DNA for the CDR3: TGCGCCAGCAGCTTGATCGGGACAGGAGATTCACCCCTCCACTTT. This translates into CASSLIGTGDSPLHF.

This chain uses TRBV5-8 with TRBJ2-3; TRBD2 agrees at 10 bases. CDR3 size: 17 residues. Germline CDR1 is SGHTS and CDR2 is YDEGEE. Unmatched junction bases numbered 14, after V lost 4 bases and J lost 6 bases. The CDR3: CASSPFKGAGGQDTQYF. The CDR3 DNA is TGTGCCAGCAGCCCCTTCAAAGGAGCGGGGGGGCAGGATACGCAGTATTTT.

This clone has a handful of counts. This sequence joins TRBV6-5 and TRBJ1-3; a weak D match, TRBD1 (6 bases). Trimming took off 3 bases at V and 4 bases at J, with 16 bases between the two ends. The CDR3 covers 16 residues. Germline V gene sequence: CDR1 MNHEY, CDR2 SVGAGI. Here the CDR3 DNA reads TGTGCCAGCAGTTATACCCCACTCGGACAGGGAAACACCATATATTTT. As protein: CASSYTPLGQGNTIYF.

Worth noting for this clone: The sample holds other DNA sequences that translate to the same CDR3. V is TRBV7-6 and J is TRBJ2-2; 10 nucleotides align to TRBD2. With 7 bases clipped from V and 5 bases from J, the junction kept 7 bases outside the gene matches. The CDR3 consists of 15 residues. Germline V lookup: CDR1 SGHVS, CDR2 FNYEAQ. Here the CDR3 DNA reads TGTGCCAGCACCCCCTTAGCGGGGGGTACCGGGGAGCTGTTTTTT. It is translated as CASTPLAGGTGELFF.

This sequence joins TRBV19 and TRBJ2-7, with TRBD1 matching over 7 bases. From germline, CDR1 is LNHDA and CDR2 SQIVND (reference sequence). The junction had 7 bases not matched to a gene; V was cut back by 5 bases and J by 0 bases. The length of the CDR3 is 15 residues. This CDR3 reads CASSPRTGDSYEQYF. The CDR3 coding sequence is TGTGCCAGTAGTCCACGGACAGGCGACTCCTACGAGCAGTACTTC.

The count of this clone is one. The rearrangement uses TRBV10-1 and TRBJ2-3; TRBD1 might be the D (6 bases). CDR1 and CDR2 from the germline V gene are WNHNN and SYGVQD (reference sequence). V was clipped by 3 bases and J by 2 bases, with 9 bases between them. CDR3 size: 14 residues. The CDR3 DNA sequence: TGCGCCAGCAGTGAAAACAGGGCCACAGATACGCAGTATTTT. Translation gives CASSENRATDTQYF.

The chain joins TRBV9 to TRBJ2-7; perhaps TRBD1 as D (5 bases). Trimming took off 4 bases at V and 3 bases at J, with 14 bases between the two ends. Germline V gene sequence: CDR1 SGDLS, CDR2 YYNGEE. The CDR3 consists of 14 residues. The CDR3 nucleotides read TGTGCCAGCAGCTCCGGACAAATCAACTACGAGCAGTACTTC. Translation: CASSSGQINYEQYF.

The CDR3: CASSLAGTGGYEQYF. In DNA form, the CDR3 reads TGTGCCAGCAGCTTAGCTGGGACAGGGGGCTACGAGCAGTACTTC. The chain employs TRBV7-9 and TRBJ2-5, with 11 bases matching TRBD1. The DNA end favors TRBJ2-7, so the J call may be wrong. From germline, CDR1 is SEHNR and CDR2 FQNEAQ (reference sequence). CDR3 size: 15 residues.

As regards this clone: Other nucleotide sequences from this sample produce the same CDR3. The rearrangement joins TRBV6-5 to TRBJ1-1, with D possibly TRBD1 on 5 matching bases. V was pared by 4 bases and J by 5 bases, with 8 bases between. The CDR3 runs to 12 residues. CDR1 is MNHEY and CDR2 is SVGAGI in the germline V gene. The CDR3 here is CASSSGGTEAFF. The CDR3 nucleotides read TGTGCCAGCAGTTCCGGGGGTACTGAAGCTTTCTTT.

The V and J genes are TRBV6-4 and TRBJ2-3, with D tentatively TRBD1 (5 bases). There are 15 residues in the CDR3. V lost 3 bases and J 1 base, leaving 11 bases between the germline ends. CDR1 MRHNA and CDR2 SNTAGT come from the germline V gene. The CDR3 bases are TGTGCCAGCAGTGATGGGGCGGCCGGCACAGATACGCAGTATTTT. Amino acids: CASSDGAAGTDTQYF.

The rearrangement links TRBV5-4 to TRBJ2-7, with TRBD2 matching over 11 bases. The CDR3 has 14 amino acids. The V gene end was trimmed by 4 bases and the J gene end by 4 bases; junction bases not matched to a gene: 4. Germline CDR1 reads SGHNT; CDR2 reads YYREEE (reference sequence). This chain's CDR3 is CASSGTSGSYEQYF. CDR3 nucleotides: TGTGCCAGCAGCGGGACTAGCGGATCTTACGAGCAGTACTTC. Filled out from reference TRBV5-4 and TRBJ2-7, the complete variable domain reads ETGVTQSPTHLIKTRGQQVTLRCSSQSGHNTVSWYQQALGQGPQFIFQYYREEENGRGNFPPRFSGLQFPNYSSELNVNALELDDSALYLCASSGTSGSYEQYFGPGTRLTVT.

J is TRBJ2-5 and V is TRBV7-2, with 8 positions matching TRBD2. The CDR3 spans 14 residues. Trimming removed 5 bases from V and 3 bases from J; junction bases left unmatched: 5. Germline V gives CDR1 SGHTA, CDR2 FQGNSA. CDR3: CASSRGLAEETQYF. Here the CDR3 DNA reads TGTGCCAGCAGCAGAGGACTAGCTGAAGAGACCCAGTACTTC.

A few counts support this clone. The chain uses TRBV9 and TRBJ2-2, with D possibly TRBD2 on 6 matching bases. The CDR3 runs 16 residues. The germline V gene encodes CDR1 SGDLS and CDR2 YYNGEE. Trimming shortened V by 0 bases and J by 3 bases, and 12 bases separated the two germline ends. The CDR3 region has the DNA TGTGCCAGCAGCGTAGGGTGGGGGGTCGACACCGGGGAGCTGTTTTTT. Its protein is CASSVGWGVDTGELFF.

This chain connects TRBV14 to TRBJ2-1, with TRBD2 matching over 12 bases. From germline, CDR1 is SGHDN and CDR2 FVKESK. After removal of 0 bases from V and 10 bases from J, the junction contained 10 bases not matched to a gene. This CDR3 spans 17 amino acids. This chain's CDR3 is CASSQEPPRLAGAEQFF. The CDR3, as DNA: TGTGCCAGCAGCCAAGAGCCGCCGCGACTAGCGGGGGCAGAGCAGTTCTTC. The whole variable domain, filled in from reference TRBV14 and TRBJ2-1, reads EAGVTQFPSHSVIEKGQTVTLRCDPISGHDNLYWYRRVMGKEIKFLLHFVKESKQDESGMPNNRFLAERTGGTYSTLKVQPAELEDSGVYFCASSQEPPRLAGAEQFFGPGTRLTVL.

V is TRBV19 and J is TRBJ1-2; 9 positions agree with TRBD1. This CDR3 is built from 15 residues. The V segment lost 11 bases and the J segment 5 bases; nucleotides outside the gene matches: 15. The germline gives CDR1 LNHDA, CDR2 SQIVND (reference sequence). The CDR3 reads CAGQRAGTGLYGYTF. The CDR3 DNA is TGTGCCGGACAACGAGCCGGGACAGGGCTTTATGGCTACACCTTC.

This clone was observed once. The chain joins TRBV5-1 to TRBJ2-5; the match to TRBD2 covers 9 bases. TRBJ2-7 explains the end of the DNA better; the J call may be wrong. The CDR3 has 16 amino acids. Germline V gene lookup returns CDR1 SGHRS and CDR2 YFSETQ. CDR3 region: CASSLEGGGVTYEQYF. The CDR3 DNA follows: TGCGCCAGCAGCTTGGAAGGCGGGGGGGTTACCTACGAGCAGTACTTC.

The rearrangement joins TRBV11-2 to TRBJ2-2, with 9 bases matching TRBD2. CDR1 and CDR2 (germline): SGHAT, FQNNGV. The ends lost 1 base at V and 0 bases at J; junction bases unmatched: 6. This CDR3 has 18 amino acids. CDR3 in DNA: TGTGCCAGCAGCTTAGGGGTTAGCGGGGGACCGAACACCGGGGAGCTGTTTTTT. This encodes CASSLGVSGGPNTGELFF.

The chain links TRBV6-5 to TRBJ1-6; 8 bases align to TRBD1. The ends lost 6 bases at V and 7 bases at J; junction bases unmatched: 5. The germline V gene encodes CDR1 MNHEY and CDR2 SVGAGI. This CDR3 is built from 14 residues. This CDR3 is CASREDRVNSPLHF. The CDR3 coding sequence is TGTGCCAGCAGGGAGGACAGGGTCAATTCACCCCTCCACTTT.

This clone was seen once. The V call is TRBV11-2, the J call TRBJ1-2; D is unresolved. Trimming left V 5 bases short and J 4 bases short, with 11 bases between. The CDR3 totals 13 residues. Germline V gives CDR1 SGHAT, CDR2 FQNNGV. The DNA for the CDR3 is TGTGCCAGCAGCCCACGACTTTCCTATGGCTACACCTTC. Translated, it gives CASSPRLSYGYTF.

This chain links TRBV7-2 with TRBJ2-2; D is perhaps TRBD2 (7 bases). In germline, CDR1 is SGHTA, CDR2 FQGNSA. The V gene lost 5 bases and the J gene lost 3 bases, with 22 bases spanning the gap. The CDR3 has 18 amino acids. The CDR3 loop is CASSQPYSAGADTGELFF. Written as DNA, the CDR3 is TGTGCCAGCAGCCAACCCTACAGTGCGGGGGCGGACACCGGGGAGCTGTTTTTT. The full variable domain, rest sourced from reference TRBV7-2 and TRBJ2-2, is GAGVSQSPSNKVTEKGKDVELRCDPISGHTALYWYRQSLGQGLEFLIYFQGNSAPDKSGLPSDRFSAERTGGSVSTLTIQRTQQEDSAVYLCASSQPYSAGADTGELFFGEGSRLTVL.

The genes are TRBV18 and TRBJ1-2, with D tentatively TRBD1 (6 bases). CDR1 and CDR2 (germline): KGHSH, LQKENI. The CDR3 loop spans 14 amino acids. V lost 0 bases and J lost 2, with 7 bases in between. As DNA, the CDR3 is TGTGCCAGCTCACCACCGGACAGAAACTATGGCTACACCTTC. Amino acids: CASSPPDRNYGYTF.